Following are 9 T cell receptor beta chains from one sample sequenced in a study of PD-1 blockade in classical Hodgkin lymphoma. Relapse was seen in all patients after autologous stem cell transplantation, and brentuximab vedotin exposure was variable. Produced via immunoSEQ multiplex PCR; TCRdb's table is partial and in-frame only. The table shows 20,000 to 30,000 clones, with roughly 62% occurring only once. The source material was peripheral blood mononuclear cells (PBMCs), sampled before the second cycle of nivolumab. Source of these receptors: a human donor with classical Hodgkin lymphoma.

The V call is TRBV9, the J call TRBJ2-3; 14 bases map to TRBD2. V trimming: 4 bases; J trimming: 3 bases; junction bases outside the gene matches: 4. This CDR3 is built from 16 residues. Germline lookup yields CDR1 SGDLS and CDR2 YYNGEE. CDR3 DNA: TGTGCCAGCAGCCCTCGGACTAGCGGGGGGACAGATACGCAGTATTTT. Translating gives CASSPRTSGGTDTQYF.

This clone was detected a few times. V gene TRBV5-4 combines with J gene TRBJ2-6, with TRBD1 matching over 9 bases. The V gene end was trimmed by 4 bases and the J gene end by 0 bases; junction bases not matched to a gene: 5. This CDR3 is built from 17 residues. Germline assignment: CDR1 SGHNT and CDR2 YYREEE (reference sequence). The CDR3 sequence: CASSILQGASGANVLTF. Here the CDR3 DNA reads TGTGCCAGCAGCATCCTACAGGGGGCCTCTGGGGCCAACGTCCTGACTTTC.

The CDR3 is CASASWTVAYEQYF. DNA for the CDR3: TGTGCCAGCGCCTCCTGGACAGTGGCCTACGAGCAGTACTTC. The chain links TRBV6-5 to TRBJ2-7; weak D call: TRBD1 (6 bases). This CDR3 spans 14 amino acids. CDR1 and CDR2 from the germline V gene are MNHEY and SVGAGI. With 8 bases removed from V and 2 bases from J, the gap between germline ends came to 16 bases.

This chain links TRBV19 with TRBJ2-3; 9 bases fit TRBD1. Germline V lookup: CDR1 LNHDA, CDR2 SQIVND (reference sequence). V was pared by 5 bases and J by 2 bases, with 8 bases of the junction left unmatched. The CDR3 extends over 16 amino acids. The CDR3 DNA reads as TGTGCCAGTAGTTCGATCGGACAGGGGTTCACAGATACGCAGTATTTT. Its translation is CASSSIGQGFTDTQYF.

This rearrangement joins TRBV5-8 to TRBJ2-5; the match to TRBD1 covers 7 bases. Germline-derived CDR1 and CDR2 are SGHTS and YDEGEE. The CDR3 is made up of 15 amino acids. After removal of 0 bases from V and 5 bases from J, the junction contained 7 bases not matched to a gene. CDR3 sequence reads: CASSLGGTVMETQYF. CDR3 nucleotides: TGTGCCAGCAGCTTGGGAGGGACAGTTATGGAGACCCAGTACTTC.

This chain links TRBV19 with TRBJ2-1; possible D gene TRBD1, 5 bases. The V end lost 7 bases, the J end lost 2 bases, and 15 bases lay between the germline ends. CDR3 length: 15 amino acids. Germline CDR1 is LNHDA and CDR2 is SQIVND (reference sequence). CDR3 sequence reads: CASTISGAAYNEQFF. CDR3 DNA sequence: TGTGCCAGTACCATCAGTGGGGCAGCCTACAATGAGCAGTTCTTC.

This chain connects TRBV14 to TRBJ2-5; D unclear. The germline V gene has CDR1 SGHDN and CDR2 FVKESK. V was pared by 4 bases and J by 2 bases, with 14 bases between. This CDR3 has 15 residues. The CDR3 region has the DNA TGTGCCAGCAGCCTAACCCTCCCGGCACAAGAGACCCAGTACTTC. Translation: CASSLTLPAQETQYF.

This clone was observed a single time. This chain uses TRBV2 with TRBJ2-7; 9 nucleotides align to TRBD1. J gave up 3 bases and V 5 bases, and 5 bases lay outside the gene matches. This CDR3 comprises 14 residues. Looked up from germline, CDR1 is SNHLY and CDR2 is FYNNEI. CDR3 coding DNA: TGTGCCAGCAGTCACCGGGACAGGGACTACGAGCAGTACTTC. It specifies CASSHRDRDYEQYF.

The gene calls are TRBV2 and TRBJ1-2; D ambiguous. The CDR3 contains 12 residues. Germline CDR1 reads SNHLY; CDR2 reads FYNNEI. The V and J ends lost 5 bases and 0 bases respectively, with 4 bases between them. CDR3 sequence: CASSPTNYGYTF. CDR3 bases: TGTGCCAGCAGTCCTACTAACTATGGCTACACCTTC.